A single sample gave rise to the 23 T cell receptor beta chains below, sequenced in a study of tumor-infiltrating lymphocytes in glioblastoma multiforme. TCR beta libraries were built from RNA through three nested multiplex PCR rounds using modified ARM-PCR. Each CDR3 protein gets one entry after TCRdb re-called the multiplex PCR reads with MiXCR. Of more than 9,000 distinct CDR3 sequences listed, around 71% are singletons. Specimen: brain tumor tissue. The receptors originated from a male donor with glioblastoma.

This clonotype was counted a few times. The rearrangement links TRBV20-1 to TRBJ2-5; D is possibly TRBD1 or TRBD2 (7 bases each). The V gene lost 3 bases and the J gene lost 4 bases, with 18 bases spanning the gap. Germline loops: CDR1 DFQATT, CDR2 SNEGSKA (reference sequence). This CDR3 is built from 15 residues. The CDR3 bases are TGCAGTGCTAGGGAAGGTTCCAGGGGGGGAGAGACCCAGTACTTC. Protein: CSAREGSRGGETQYF.

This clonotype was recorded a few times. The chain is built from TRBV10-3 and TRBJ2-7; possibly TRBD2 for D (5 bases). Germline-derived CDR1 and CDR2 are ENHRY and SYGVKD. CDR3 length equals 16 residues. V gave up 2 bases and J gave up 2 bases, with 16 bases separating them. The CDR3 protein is CAISEPGLSATYEQYF. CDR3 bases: TGTGCCATCAGTGAGCCCGGACTGAGTGCGACCTACGAGCAGTACTTC.

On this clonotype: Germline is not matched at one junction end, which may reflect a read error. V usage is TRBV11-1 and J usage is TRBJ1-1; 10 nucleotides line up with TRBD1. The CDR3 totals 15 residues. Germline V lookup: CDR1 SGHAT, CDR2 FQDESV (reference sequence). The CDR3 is CASNFPVTGGTEAFF. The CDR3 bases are TGTGCCAGCAACTTCCCGGTGACAGGGGGCACTGAGGCTTTCTTT.

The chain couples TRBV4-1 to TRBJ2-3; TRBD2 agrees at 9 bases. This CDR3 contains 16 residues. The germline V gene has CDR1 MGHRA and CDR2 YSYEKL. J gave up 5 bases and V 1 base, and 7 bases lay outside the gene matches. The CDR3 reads CASSQGAGGYGDTQYF. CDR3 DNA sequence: TGCGCCAGCAGCCAAGGTGCGGGAGGGTACGGAGATACGCAGTATTTT.

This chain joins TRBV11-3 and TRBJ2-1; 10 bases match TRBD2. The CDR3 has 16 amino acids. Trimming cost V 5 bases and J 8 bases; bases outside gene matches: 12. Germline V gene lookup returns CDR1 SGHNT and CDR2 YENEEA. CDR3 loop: CASSRRTSGNPDEQFF. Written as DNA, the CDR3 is TGTGCCAGCAGCCGCCGGACTAGCGGAAATCCGGATGAGCAGTTCTTC.

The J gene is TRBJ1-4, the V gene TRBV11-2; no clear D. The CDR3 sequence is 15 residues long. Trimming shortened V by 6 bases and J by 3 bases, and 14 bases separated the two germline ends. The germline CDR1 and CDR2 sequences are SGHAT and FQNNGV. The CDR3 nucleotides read TGTGCCAGCAGTTTTGTCGGCAGTTCTAATGAAAAACTGTTTTTT. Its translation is CASSFVGSSNEKLFF. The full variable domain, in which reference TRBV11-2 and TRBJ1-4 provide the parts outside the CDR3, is EAGVAQSPRYKIIEKRQSVAFWCNPISGHATLYWYQQILGQGPKLLIQFQNNGVVDDSQLPKDRFSAERLKGVDSTLKIQPAKLEDSAVYLCASSFVGSSNEKLFFGSGTQLSVL.

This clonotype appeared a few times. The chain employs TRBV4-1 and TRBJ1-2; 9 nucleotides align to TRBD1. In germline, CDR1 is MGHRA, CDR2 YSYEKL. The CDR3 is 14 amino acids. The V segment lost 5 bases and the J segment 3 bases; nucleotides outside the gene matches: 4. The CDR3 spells CASSSRQGDYGYTF. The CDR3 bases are TGCGCCAGCAGCTCCCGACAGGGGGACTATGGCTACACCTTC.

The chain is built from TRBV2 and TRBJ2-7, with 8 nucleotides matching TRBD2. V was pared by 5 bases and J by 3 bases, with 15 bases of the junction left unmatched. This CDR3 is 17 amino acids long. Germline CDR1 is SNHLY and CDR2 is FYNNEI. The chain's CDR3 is CASSMGRLGTRGYEQYF. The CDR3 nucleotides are TGTGCCAGCAGTATGGGCAGGCTCGGGACTAGAGGCTACGAGCAGTACTTC.

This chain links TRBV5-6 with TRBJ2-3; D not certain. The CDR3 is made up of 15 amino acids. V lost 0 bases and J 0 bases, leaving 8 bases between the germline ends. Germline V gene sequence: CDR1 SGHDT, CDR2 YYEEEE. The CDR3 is CASSLVLISTDTQYF. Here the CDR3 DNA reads TGTGCCAGCAGCTTGGTCTTGATTAGCACAGATACGCAGTATTTT.

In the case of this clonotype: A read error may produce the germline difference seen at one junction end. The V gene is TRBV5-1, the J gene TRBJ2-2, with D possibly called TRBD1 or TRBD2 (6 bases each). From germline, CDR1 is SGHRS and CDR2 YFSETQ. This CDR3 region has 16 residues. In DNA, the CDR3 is TGCGCCAGCAGCCCCTTAGGGGGAGGTGTTAACGGGGAGCCGTTTTTT. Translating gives CASSPLGGGVNGEPFF.

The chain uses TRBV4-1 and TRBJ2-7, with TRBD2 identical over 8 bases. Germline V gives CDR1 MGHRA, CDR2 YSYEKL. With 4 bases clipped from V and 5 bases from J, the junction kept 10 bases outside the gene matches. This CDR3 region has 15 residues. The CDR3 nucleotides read TGCGCCAGCAGCCGGTCTAGAGCGGGGGTTGACGAGCAGTACTTC. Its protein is CASSRSRAGVDEQYF.

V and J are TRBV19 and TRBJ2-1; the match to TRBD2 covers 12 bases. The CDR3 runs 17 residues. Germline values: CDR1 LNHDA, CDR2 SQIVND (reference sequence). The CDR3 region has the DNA TGTGTCAGACCGGGACTAGCGGGCCAGAGCCCCTACAATGAGCAGTTCTTC. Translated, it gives CVRPGLAGQSPYNEQFF. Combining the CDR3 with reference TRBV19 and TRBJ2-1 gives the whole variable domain DGGITQSPKYLFRKEGQNVTLSCEQNLNHDAMYWYRQDPGQGLRLIYYSQIVNDFQKGDIAEGYSVSREKKESFPLTVTSAQKNPTAFYLCVRPGLAGQSPYNEQFFGPGTRLTVL.

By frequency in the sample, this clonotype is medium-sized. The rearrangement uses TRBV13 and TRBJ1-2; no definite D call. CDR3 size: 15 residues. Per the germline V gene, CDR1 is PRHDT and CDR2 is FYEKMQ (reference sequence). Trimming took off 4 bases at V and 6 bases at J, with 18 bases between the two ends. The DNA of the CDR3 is TGTGCCAGCAGCTCCGGTATGCAGGACCAGGATGGCTACACCTTC. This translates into CASSSGMQDQDGYTF. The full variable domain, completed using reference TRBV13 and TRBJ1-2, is AAGVIQSPRHLIKEKRETATLKCYPIPRHDTVYWYQQGPGQDPQFLISFYEKMQSDKGSIPDRFSAQQFSDYHSELNMSSLELGDSALYFCASSSGMQDQDGYTFGSGTRLTVV.

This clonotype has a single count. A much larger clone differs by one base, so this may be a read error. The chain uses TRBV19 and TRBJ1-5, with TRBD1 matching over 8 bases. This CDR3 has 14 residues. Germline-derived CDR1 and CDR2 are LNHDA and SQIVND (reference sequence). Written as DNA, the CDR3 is TGTGCCAATAGTTCCCCGGGACAGGCACAGCCCCAGCATTTT. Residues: CANSSPGQAQPQHF.

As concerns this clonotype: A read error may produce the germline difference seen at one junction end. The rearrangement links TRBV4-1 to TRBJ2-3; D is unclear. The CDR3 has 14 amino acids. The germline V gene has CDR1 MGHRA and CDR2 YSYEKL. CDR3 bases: TGCGCCAGCAGCCAAAGGACCAGCACAGTTACGCAGTATTTT. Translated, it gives CASSQRTSTVTQYF.

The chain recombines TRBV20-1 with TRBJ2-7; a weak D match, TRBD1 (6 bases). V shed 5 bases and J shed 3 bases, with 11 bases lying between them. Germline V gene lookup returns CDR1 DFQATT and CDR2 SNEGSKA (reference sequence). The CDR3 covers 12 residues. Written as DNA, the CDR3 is TGCAGTGCTGACGAACAGGGCTACGAGCAGTACTTC. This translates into CSADEQGYEQYF.

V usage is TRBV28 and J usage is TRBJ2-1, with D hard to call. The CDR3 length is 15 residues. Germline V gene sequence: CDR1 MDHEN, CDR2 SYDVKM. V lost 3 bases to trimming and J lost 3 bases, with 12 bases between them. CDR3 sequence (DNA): TGTGCCAGCAGTTTTGCATTCGGCGACTACAATGAGCAGTTCTTC. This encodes CASSFAFGDYNEQFF.

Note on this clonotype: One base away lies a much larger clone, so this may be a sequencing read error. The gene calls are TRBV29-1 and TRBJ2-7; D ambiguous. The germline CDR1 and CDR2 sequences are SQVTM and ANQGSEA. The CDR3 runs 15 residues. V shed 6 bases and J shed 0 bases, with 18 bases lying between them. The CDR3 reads CSVMGGVLASYEQYF. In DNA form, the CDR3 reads TGCAGCGTAATGGGTGGGGTATTGGCCTCCTACGAGCAGTACTTC.

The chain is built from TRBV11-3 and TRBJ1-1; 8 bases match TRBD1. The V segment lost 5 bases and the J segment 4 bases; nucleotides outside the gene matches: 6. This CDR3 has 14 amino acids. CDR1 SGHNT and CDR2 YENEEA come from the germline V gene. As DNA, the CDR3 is TGTGCCAGCAGCCTGATTGGACAGGGCACTGAAGCTTTCTTT. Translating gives CASSLIGQGTEAFF. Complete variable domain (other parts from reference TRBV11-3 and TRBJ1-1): EAGVVQSPRYKIIEKKQPVAFWCNPISGHNTLYWYLQNLGQGPELLIRYENEEAVDDSQLPKDRFSAERLKGVDSTLKIQPAELGDSAVYLCASSLIGQGTEAFFGQGTRLTVV.

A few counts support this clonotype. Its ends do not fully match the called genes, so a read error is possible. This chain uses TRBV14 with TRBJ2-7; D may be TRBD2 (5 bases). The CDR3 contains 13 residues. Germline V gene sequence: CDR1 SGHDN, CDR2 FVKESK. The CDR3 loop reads CASSQVHGDEQYF. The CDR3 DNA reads TGTGCCAGTAGCCAAGTTCACGGGGACGAGCAGTACTTC.

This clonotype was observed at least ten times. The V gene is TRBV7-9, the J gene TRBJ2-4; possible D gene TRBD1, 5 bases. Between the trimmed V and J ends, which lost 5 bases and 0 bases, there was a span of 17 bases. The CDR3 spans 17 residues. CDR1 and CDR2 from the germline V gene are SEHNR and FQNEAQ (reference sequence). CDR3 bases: TGTGCCAGCAGCGATACAACTACAGGTATAGCCAAAAACATTCAGTACTTC. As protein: CASSDTTTGIAKNIQYF.

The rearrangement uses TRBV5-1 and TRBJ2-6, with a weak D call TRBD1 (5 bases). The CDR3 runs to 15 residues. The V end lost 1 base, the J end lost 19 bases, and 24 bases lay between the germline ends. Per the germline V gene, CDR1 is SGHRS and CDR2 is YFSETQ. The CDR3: CASSLLDSGANVPTF. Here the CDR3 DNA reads TGCGCCAGCAGCTTGTTAGACTCTGGGGCCAACGTCCCAACTTTC. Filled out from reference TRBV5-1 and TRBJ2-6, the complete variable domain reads KAGVTQTPRYLIKTRGQQVTLSCSPISGHRSVSWYQQTPGQGLQFLFEYFSETQRNKGNFPGRFSGRQFSNSRSEMNVSTLELGDSALYLCASSLLDSGANVPTFGAGSRLTVL.

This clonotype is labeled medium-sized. The CDR3 here is CASSQERGYGETQYF. The CDR3 nucleotides read TGTGCCAGCAGCCAAGAAAGAGGGTATGGGGAGACCCAGTACTTC. This chain uses TRBV4-2 with TRBJ2-5, with D perhaps TRBD2 (5 bases). The CDR3 runs to 15 residues. Trimming cost V 0 bases and J 5 bases, with 13 bases left between them. CDR1 and CDR2 (germline): LGHNA, YNFKEQ.